The clone carrying this T cell receptor (beta chain) was counted ten times or more. The antigen is unknown. This sample was taken from a study of T cells in Graves' hyperthyroidism and ophthalmopathy. Study results and caveats: The majority of expanded thyroid clonotypes above 0.001 also appeared in blood. Patients with ophthalmopathy were separated from those with stable hyperthyroidism by a 13 V-J model.

The CDR3 regions of TCR beta were amplified from RNA transcripts. The primer set for the first-round RT-PCR of the TCR CDR3 was HTBI. MiXCR, run by TCRdb on the multiplex PCR reads, gives a single entry per CDR3 protein. This sample has some 360,000 distinct CDR3 sequences, with around 18% found just once. The CDR3 runs to 14 residues. Trimming removed 3 bases from V and 0 bases from J, with 9 bases in between. Sequences were obtained from blood. This sequence was found in a woman aged 40 to 55 with Graves' ophthalmopathy. The rearrangement joins TRBV12-3 or TRBV12-4 to TRBJ2-7, with D tentatively TRBD1 (6 bases). The CDR3 loop is CASSFSGDSYEQYF. The DNA for the CDR3 is TGTGCCAGCAGTTTTTCAGGGGACTCCTACGAGCAGTACTTC.